One sample yielded the 4 T cell receptor beta chains listed below, sequenced in a study of T cells in Graves' hyperthyroidism and ophthalmopathy. RNA transcripts gave rise to amplified TCR beta CDR3 regions. A set of HTBI primers served as the primers for a first-round RT-PCR of the TCR CDR3. TCRdb analysed the multiplex PCR reads with MiXCR anew, one entry per CDR3 protein. The data contain about 360,000 distinct CDR3 sequences, 13% of them singletons. The sample consisted of blood. The receptors originated from a woman in her late teens or twenties with Graves' hyperthyroidism.

This clonotype was seen ten or more times. The chain has TRBV4-3 and TRBJ2-1; 11 bases agree with TRBD1. The CDR3 contains 15 residues. Germline CDR1 is LGHNA and CDR2 is YSLEER. The junction had 4 bases not matched to a gene; V was cut back by 4 bases and J by 5 bases. CDR3 sequence: CASSPGTGGDNEQFF. CDR3 DNA: TGCGCCAGCAGCCCGGGGACAGGGGGGGACAATGAGCAGTTCTTC.

This clonotype was counted between two and nine times. This chain joins TRBV7-9 and TRBJ2-2, with D possibly being TRBD2 (6 bases). Germline values: CDR1 SEHNR, CDR2 FQNEAQ (reference sequence). V lost 4 bases, J lost 1 base, and 7 bases lay in between. The CDR3 is made up of 14 amino acids. The CDR3 sequence: CASSWTMNTGELFF. The CDR3 nucleotides read TGTGCCAGCAGCTGGACTATGAACACCGGGGAGCTGTTTTTT.

The sample holds many counts of this clonotype. The rearrangement uses TRBV15 and TRBJ1-2; 9 nucleotides match TRBD1. CDR3 size: 16 residues. The junction had 13 bases not matched to a gene; V was cut back by 3 bases and J by 8 bases. Germline-derived CDR1 and CDR2 are LNHNV and YYDKDF (reference sequence). For the CDR3, the DNA is TGTGCCACCAGCAGCGGGACAGGGTACACCACGAAAGGCTACACCTTC. Translation: CATSSGTGYTTKGYTF.

In this sample, this clonotype turned up many times. CDR3 residues: CASSQNTGGGNQHF. The CDR3 DNA is TGTGCCAGCAGCCAAAATACAGGGGGCGGAAACCAGCATTTT. The chain employs TRBV14 and TRBJ1-5; 9 bases match TRBD1. CDR1 is SGHDN and CDR2 is FVKESK in the germline V gene. Unmatched junction bases numbered 8, after V lost 2 bases and J lost 12 bases. CDR3 size: 14 residues. The full variable domain, with the rest looked up from reference TRBV14 and TRBJ1-5, is EAGVTQFPSHSVIEKGQTVTLRCDPISGHDNLYWYRRVMGKEIKFLLHFVKESKQDESGMPNNRFLAERTGGTYSTLKVQPAELEDSGVYFCASSQNTGGGNQHFGDGTRLSIL.